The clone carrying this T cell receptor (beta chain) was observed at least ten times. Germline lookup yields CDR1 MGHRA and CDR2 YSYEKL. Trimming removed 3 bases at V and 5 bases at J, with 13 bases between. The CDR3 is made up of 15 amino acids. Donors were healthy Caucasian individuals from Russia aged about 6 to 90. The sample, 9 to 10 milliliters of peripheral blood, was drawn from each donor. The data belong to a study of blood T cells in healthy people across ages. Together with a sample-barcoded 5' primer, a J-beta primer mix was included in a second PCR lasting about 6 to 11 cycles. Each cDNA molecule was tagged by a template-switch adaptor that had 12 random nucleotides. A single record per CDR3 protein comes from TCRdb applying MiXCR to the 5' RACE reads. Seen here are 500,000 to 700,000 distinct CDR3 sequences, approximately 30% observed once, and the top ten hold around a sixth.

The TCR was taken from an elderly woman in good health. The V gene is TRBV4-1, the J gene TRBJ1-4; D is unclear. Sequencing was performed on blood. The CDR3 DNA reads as TGCGCCAGCAGCCACCTGTGGAGCGTAAATGAAAAACTGTTTTTT. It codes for CASSHLWSVNEKLFF.